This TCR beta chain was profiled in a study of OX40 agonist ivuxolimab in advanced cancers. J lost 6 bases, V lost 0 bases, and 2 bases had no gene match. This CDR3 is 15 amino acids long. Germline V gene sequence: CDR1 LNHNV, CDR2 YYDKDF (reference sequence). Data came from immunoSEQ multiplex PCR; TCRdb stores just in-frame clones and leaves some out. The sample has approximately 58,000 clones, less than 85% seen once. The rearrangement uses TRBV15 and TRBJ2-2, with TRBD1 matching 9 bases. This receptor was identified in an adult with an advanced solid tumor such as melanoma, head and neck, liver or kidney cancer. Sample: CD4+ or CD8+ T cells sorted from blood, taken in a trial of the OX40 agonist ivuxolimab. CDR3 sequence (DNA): TGTGCCACCAGCAGAGATCGGACAGGGGCCGGGGAGCTGTTTTTT. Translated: CATSRDRTGAGELFF.